A selection of T cell receptor beta chains follows, all from one sample in a study of T cells after yellow fever vaccination. TCRdb called the 5' RACE reads again in MiXCR, with one record for every CDR3 protein. The sample consists of a few hundred thousand distinct CDR3 sequences, about 19% of them appearing once. The material was PBMCs, obtained before the yellow fever booster vaccination. These receptors all stem from a man aged 18 to 30 who received the YFV17D yellow fever vaccine. The conserved cysteine and the conserved F or W are not part of the CDR3 here.

V	J	length	CDR3
TRBV7-2	TRBJ1-4	12	ASSADRGYEKLF
TRBV2	TRBJ2-7	12	ACSGTRPSYEQY
TRBV5-1	TRBJ1-2	17	ASSGRDRGRYTTDYGYT
TRBV12-3/TRBV12-4	TRBJ1-1	9	ASNFQTEAF
TRBV12-5	TRBJ2-3	12	ASGLQGVTDTQY
TRBV7-2	TRBJ2-3	12	ASSARLARDTQY
TRBV11-2	TRBJ2-7	11	ASSTGRTYEQY
TRBV27	TRBJ2-3	9	ASSLKGQKY
TRBV27	TRBJ2-1	11	ASSRLVGNEQF
TRBV7-3	TRBJ1-6	13	ASSLQGAGNSPLH
TRBV9	TRBJ2-2	17	ASSTRAGAGIANTGELF
TRBV12-3/TRBV12-4	TRBJ2-7	11	ASSGGPPYEQY
TRBV29-1	TRBJ1-2	11	SVAITQALGYT
TRBV4-3	TRBJ2-3	14	ASSPPGQEGTDTQY
TRBV6-6	TRBJ1-4	10	ASGSAGEKLF
TRBV12-2	TRBJ2-2	11	ASHLPDTGELF
TRBV7-2	TRBJ2-5	13	ASSYNSGTLETQY
TRBV5-1	TRBJ1-3	14	ASSLPGQGTGNTIY
TRBV7-6	TRBJ2-2	12	ASTTGGNTGELF
TRBV7-2	TRBJ1-3	13	ASSLGSSSGNTIY
TRBV19	TRBJ2-3	11	ASRGQGADTQY
TRBV4-2	TRBJ2-1	15	ASSQDVGTSGYNEQF
TRBV12-3/TRBV12-4	TRBJ1-2	12	ASSSPWANYGYT
TRBV9	TRBJ2-3	13	ASSVVGIHTDTQY
TRBV4-3	TRBJ1-1	14	ASSPYDGQPSFEAF
TRBV10-3	TRBJ2-1	12	AISLGADRDEQF
TRBV29-1	TRBJ2-7	10	SVERGDYEQY
TRBV20-1	TRBJ1-1	12	SARAGATDTEAF
TRBV7-9	TRBJ2-3	13	ASSPVGASTDTQY
TRBV6-5	TRBJ1-2	12	ASSYSPVGYGYT
TRBV12-3/TRBV12-4	TRBJ1-1	12	ASSLAGASTEAF
TRBV9	TRBJ1-2	12	ASGRTSPDYGYT
TRBV20-1	TRBJ2-7	15	SASAGTSGGESYEQY
TRBV6-2/TRBV6-3	TRBJ2-1	15	ASSYRGRGDLGNEQF
TRBV6-5	TRBJ1-5	12	ASSYSREGQPQH
TRBV11-2	TRBJ2-5	13	ASTLLAGAEETQY
TRBV4-1	TRBJ2-7	13	ASSPSGGLGGEQY
TRBV4-3	TRBJ1-2	12	ASSQVEWAEGYT
TRBV30	TRBJ2-7	13	AWSETGTGVYEQY
TRBV18	TRBJ2-2	13	ASSPQDSNTGELF
TRBV20-1	TRBJ2-2	13	SARAGGANTGELF
TRBV10-3	TRBJ2-3	13	AIRPGLASTDTQY
TRBV28	TRBJ1-1	10	ASSGTLTEAF
TRBV25-1	TRBJ1-2	13	ASSEPSGAGFGYT
TRBV19	TRBJ1-2	11	ASSRDRAYGYT
TRBV10-3	TRBJ2-5	10	AISESGRAQY
TRBV5-6	TRBJ1-2	12	ASSWGGLDYGYT
TRBV12-3/TRBV12-4	TRBJ1-6	14	ASSFGGSELNSPLH
TRBV29-1	TRBJ2-2	15	SVALLAGARDTGELF
TRBV5-1	TRBJ1-1	12	ASSLKGGGTEAF
TRBV5-1	TRBJ2-5	11	ASHRDDQETQY
TRBV5-1	TRBJ2-2	14	ASSLDRTGKDGELF
TRBV10-3	TRBJ2-3	16	ATRGTSGGLPPTDTQY